This TCR beta chain was captured by sequencing in a study of radiotherapy plus CTLA-4 blockade in lung cancer. Study in general: About a sixth of enrolled patients responded objectively, and more than 25% had disease control. Broader study findings: Early clone dynamics of blood T cells, plus interferon-beta, reportedly predicted response best.

Looked up from germline, CDR1 is MNHNS and CDR2 is SASEGT. The V end lost 7 bases, the J end lost 1 base, and 12 bases lay between the germline ends. The CDR3 contains 14 residues. This clone was found a few times. The antigen remains undetermined. Assay: immunoSEQ multiplex PCR; the TCRdb copy retains only in-frame clones and omits some. The table has about 40,000 clones, roughly 70% seen once. The study gave focal radiation plus ipilimumab CTLA-4 blockade to patients with chemo-refractory metastatic non-small-cell lung cancer. The receptor was derived from a human donor with non-small cell lung cancer who had stable disease on radiotherapy plus ipilimumab. The rearrangement joins TRBV6-1 to TRBJ2-3; D gene unclear. Specimen: peripheral blood, collected from a patient treated with radiotherapy plus ipilimumab. In nucleotides, the CDR3 is TGTGCCAGCAAAATCGTGTCCGGCACAGATACGCAGTATTTT. This sequence encodes CASKIVSGTDTQYF.